This T cell receptor beta chain was sequenced in a study of CD8 T cells in Susac syndrome. The ends were cut back, 1 base at V and 5 bases at J, with 7 bases in the middle. This CDR3 region has 13 residues. Germline V CDR1 and CDR2: LGHDT, YNNKEL (reference sequence). After extraction with the RNeasy kit, 0.5 to 1 ug of the RNA was reverse transcribed using random hexamers. TCRdb re-called the immunoSEQ multiplex PCR reads with MiXCR, one entry per CDR3 protein. Of fewer than 90,000 distinct CDR3 sequences listed, 80% to 95% are singletons. TEMRA cells were FACS-enriched, and CD8+ and CD4+ T cells were isolated negatively.

What was sequenced was CD8+ T cells from PBMCs. The genes are TRBV3-1 and TRBJ2-3; no clear D gene. The sequence derives from a human donor with Susac syndrome. CDR3 in amino acids: CASSQGGGDTQYF. The CDR3 DNA is TGTGCCAGCAGCCAAGGGGGTGGAGATACGCAGTATTTT.